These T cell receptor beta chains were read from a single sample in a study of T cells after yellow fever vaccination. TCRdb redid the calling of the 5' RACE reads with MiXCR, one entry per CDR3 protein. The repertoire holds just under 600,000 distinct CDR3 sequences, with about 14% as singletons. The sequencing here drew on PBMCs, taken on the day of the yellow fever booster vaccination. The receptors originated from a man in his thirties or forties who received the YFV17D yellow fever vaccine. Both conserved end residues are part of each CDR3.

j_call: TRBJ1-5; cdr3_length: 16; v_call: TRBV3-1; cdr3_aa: CASSQEGQGVNQPQHF
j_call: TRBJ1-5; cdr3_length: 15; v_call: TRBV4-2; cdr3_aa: CASSQEEGGNQPQHF
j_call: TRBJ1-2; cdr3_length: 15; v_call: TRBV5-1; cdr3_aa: CASSPSGVSNYGYTF
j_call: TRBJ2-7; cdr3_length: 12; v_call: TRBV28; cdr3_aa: CASSSVIYEQYF
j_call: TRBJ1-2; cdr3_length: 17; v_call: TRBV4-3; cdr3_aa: CASSQGGFATDGYGYTF
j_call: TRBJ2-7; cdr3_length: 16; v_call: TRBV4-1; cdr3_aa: CASSQDALADPWEQYF
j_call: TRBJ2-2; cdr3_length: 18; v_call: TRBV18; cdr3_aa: CASSPPSLAGKNTGELFF
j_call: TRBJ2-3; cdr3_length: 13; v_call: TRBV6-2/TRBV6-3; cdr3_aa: CASAKLTTDTQYF
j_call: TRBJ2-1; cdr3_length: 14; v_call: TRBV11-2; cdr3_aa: CASSAFGAYNEQFF
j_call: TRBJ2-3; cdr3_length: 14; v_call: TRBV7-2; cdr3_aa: CASSPDPFTDTQYF
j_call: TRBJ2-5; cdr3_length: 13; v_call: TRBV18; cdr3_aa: CASSPGQQETQYF
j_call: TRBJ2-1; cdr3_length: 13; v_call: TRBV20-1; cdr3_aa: CSAGPTRSAEQFF
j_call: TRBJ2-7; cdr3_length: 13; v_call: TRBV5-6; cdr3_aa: CASSRDRAHEQYF
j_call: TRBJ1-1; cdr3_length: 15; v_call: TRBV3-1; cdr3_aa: CASSQEGARNTEAFF
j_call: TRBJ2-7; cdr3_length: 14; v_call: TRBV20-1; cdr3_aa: CSATSTWASYEQYF
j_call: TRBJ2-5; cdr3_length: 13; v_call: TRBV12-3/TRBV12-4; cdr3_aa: CASTPQGRETQYF
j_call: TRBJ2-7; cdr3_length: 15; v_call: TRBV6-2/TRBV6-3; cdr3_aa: CASNLRDRDFSEQYF
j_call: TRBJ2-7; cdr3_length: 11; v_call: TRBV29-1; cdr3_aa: CSVVRQGGQYF
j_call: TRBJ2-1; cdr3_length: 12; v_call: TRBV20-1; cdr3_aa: CSGNTLPNEQFF
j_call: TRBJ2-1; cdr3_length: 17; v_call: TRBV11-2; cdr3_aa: CASSPWGGAGKYNEQFF
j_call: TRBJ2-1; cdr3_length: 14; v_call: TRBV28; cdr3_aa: CASSPGGLVNEQFF
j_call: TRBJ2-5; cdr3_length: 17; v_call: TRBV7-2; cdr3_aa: CASSLAPGLRGGETQYF
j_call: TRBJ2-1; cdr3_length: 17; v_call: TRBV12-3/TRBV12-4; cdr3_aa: CASSPRSPGAVSNEQFF
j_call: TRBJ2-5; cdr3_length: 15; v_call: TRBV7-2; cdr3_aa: CASSLTSVLGETQYF
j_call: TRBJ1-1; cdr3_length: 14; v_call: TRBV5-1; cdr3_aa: CASSFTGMNTEAFF
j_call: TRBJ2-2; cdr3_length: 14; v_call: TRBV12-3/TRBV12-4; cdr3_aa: CASISNRAPGELFF
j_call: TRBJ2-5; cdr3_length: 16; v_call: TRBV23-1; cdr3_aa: CASSQPIAGLQETQYF
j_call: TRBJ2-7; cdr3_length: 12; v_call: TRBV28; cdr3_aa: CASSLTSREQYF
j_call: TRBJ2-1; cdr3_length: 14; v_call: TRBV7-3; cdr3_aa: CASGAGGKADEQFF
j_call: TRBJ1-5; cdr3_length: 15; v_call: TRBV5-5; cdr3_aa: CASSLRGGGNQPQHF
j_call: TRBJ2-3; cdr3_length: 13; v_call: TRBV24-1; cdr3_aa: CATSDWDAGTQYF
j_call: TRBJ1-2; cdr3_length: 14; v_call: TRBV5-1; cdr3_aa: CASSFDGSGYGYTF
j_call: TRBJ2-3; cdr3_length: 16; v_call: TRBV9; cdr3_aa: CASSRDRSHRTDTQYF
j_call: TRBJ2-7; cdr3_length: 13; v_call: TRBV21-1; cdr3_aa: CAKIREFLDEQYF
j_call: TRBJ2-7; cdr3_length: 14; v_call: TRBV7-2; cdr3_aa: CASRKAGESYEQYF
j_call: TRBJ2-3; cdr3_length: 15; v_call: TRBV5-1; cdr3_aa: CASSLGAQQSHTQYF
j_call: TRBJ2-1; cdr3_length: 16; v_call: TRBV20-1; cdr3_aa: CCASGTSGRIYNEQFF
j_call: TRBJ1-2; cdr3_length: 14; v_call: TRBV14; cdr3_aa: CASSHLGGTYGYTF
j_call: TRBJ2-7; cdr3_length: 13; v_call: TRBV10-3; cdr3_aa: CAISEYLAYEQYF
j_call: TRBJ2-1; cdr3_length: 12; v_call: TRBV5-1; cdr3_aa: CASSLEAGVRVF
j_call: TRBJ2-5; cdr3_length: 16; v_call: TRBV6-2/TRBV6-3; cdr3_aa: CASSYIAGGVQETQYF
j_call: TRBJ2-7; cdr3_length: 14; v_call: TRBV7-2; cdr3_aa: CASTQLAGVVEQYF
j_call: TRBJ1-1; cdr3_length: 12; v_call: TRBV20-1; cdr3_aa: CSASDRIEEAFF
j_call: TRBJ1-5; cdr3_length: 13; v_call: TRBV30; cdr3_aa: CAWSGGGNQPQHF
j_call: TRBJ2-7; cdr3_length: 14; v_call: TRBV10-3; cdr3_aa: CAISDGDYTYEQYF
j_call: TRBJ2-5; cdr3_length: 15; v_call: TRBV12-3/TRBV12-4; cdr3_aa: CASSLRGALEETQYF
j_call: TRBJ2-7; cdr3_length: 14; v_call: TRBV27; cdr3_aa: CASRPRGGSYEQYF
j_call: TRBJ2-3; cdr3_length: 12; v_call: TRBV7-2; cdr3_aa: CASSLMTDTQYF
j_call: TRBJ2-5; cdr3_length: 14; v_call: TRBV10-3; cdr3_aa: CAISAPDREETQHF
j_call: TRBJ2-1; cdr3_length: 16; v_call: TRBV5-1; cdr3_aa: CASSTQREASYNEQFF
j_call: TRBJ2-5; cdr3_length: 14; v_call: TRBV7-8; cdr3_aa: CASSTRQAQGTQYF
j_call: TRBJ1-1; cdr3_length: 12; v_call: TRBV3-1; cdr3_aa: CASSQRHTEAFF
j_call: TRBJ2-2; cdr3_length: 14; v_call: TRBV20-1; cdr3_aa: CSASPVSNTGELFF
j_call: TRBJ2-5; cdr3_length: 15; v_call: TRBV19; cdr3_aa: CASPSGDPWRETQYF
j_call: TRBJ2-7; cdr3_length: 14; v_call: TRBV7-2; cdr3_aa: CASSPPYSPYEQYF
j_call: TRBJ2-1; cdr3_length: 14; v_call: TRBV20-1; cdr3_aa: CSALREAGYNEQFF
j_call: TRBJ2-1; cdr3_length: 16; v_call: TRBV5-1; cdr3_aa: CASSLNPGGPYNEQFF